These 14 T cell receptor beta chains share one sample of origin, sequenced in a study of beta chain features in type 1 diabetes. Study results and limitations: Shortening of TCRB CDR3s, moderate but significant, appeared in all four CD4+ subsets of Type 1 diabetes patients.

Expressed TCRB transcripts were sequenced because the isolated RNA had all been reverse transcribed beforehand. Profiling relied on immunoSEQ multiplex PCR, and the TCRdb table lists in-frame clones only, not all of them. Of about 160,000 clones in the sample, around 8% were seen once. No cognate antigen is known for these TCRs. The sample was central memory CD4+ T cells from blood. The receptors come from a woman in her thirties or forties with type 1 diabetes.

There are a few counts of this clone. CDR3 DNA: TGTGCCTGGGCCGGGAGGAATGAGCAGTTCTTC. As protein: CAWAGRNEQFF. The V call is TRBV30, the J call TRBJ2-1; 7 bases align to TRBD2. The V segment lost 5 bases and the J segment 7 bases; nucleotides outside the gene matches: 2. The CDR3 has 11 amino acids. Germline-derived CDR1 and CDR2 are GTSNPN and SVGIG (reference sequence). The entire variable domain, with the rest obtained from reference TRBV30 and TRBJ2-1, is as follows: SQTIHQWPATLVQPVGSPLSLECTVEGTSNPNLYWYRQAAGRGLQLLFYSVGIGQISSEVPQNLSASRPQDRQFILSSKKLLLSDSGFYLCAWAGRNEQFFGPGTRLTVL.

This clone has a count of ten or more. The chain uses TRBV29-1 and TRBJ2-7; TRBD2 matches at 8 bases. The CDR3 loop spans 13 amino acids. CDR1 and CDR2 (germline): SQVTM, ANQGSEA. V was pared by 8 bases and J by 0 bases, with 6 bases of the junction left unmatched. CDR3 coding DNA: TGCAGCATCCAGCGGGGGAGCTCCTACGAGCAGTACTTC. Its translation: CSIQRGSSYEQYF.

This clone turned up a few times. The rearrangement uses TRBV7-2 and TRBJ1-1, with a possible D match to TRBD1 (6 bases). Trimming shortened V by 7 bases and J by 0 bases, and 12 bases separated the two germline ends. From germline, CDR1 is SGHTA and CDR2 FQGNSA. CDR3 length equals 14 residues. CDR3: CASILGTLNTEAFF. The CDR3 nucleotides are TGTGCCAGCATCCTCGGGACACTGAACACTGAAGCTTTCTTT.

The genes are TRBV28 and TRBJ1-5; D possibly corresponds to TRBD1 (6 bases). Looked up from germline, CDR1 is MDHEN and CDR2 is SYDVKM. The CDR3 spans 14 residues. V was clipped by 7 bases and J by 0 bases, with 10 bases between them. The CDR3 is CASTYRDSNQPQHF. CDR3 coding DNA: TGTGCCAGCACCTACAGGGATAGCAATCAGCCCCAGCATTTT.

There are a few counts of this clone. The chain combines TRBV18 with TRBJ1-1; no reliable D call. V lost 2 bases and J 2 bases, leaving 6 bases between the germline ends. This CDR3 contains 13 residues. Germline V gives CDR1 KGHSH, CDR2 LQKENI. In nucleotides, the CDR3 is TGTGCCAGCTCACCAAGAAGCAACACTGAAGCTTTCTTT. Amino acid sequence: CASSPRSNTEAFF.

The chain has TRBV7-2 and TRBJ2-7, with TRBD2 matching over 9 bases. Germline V gene lookup returns CDR1 SGHTA and CDR2 FQGNSA. This CDR3 is built from 17 residues. The junction had 9 bases not matched to a gene; V was cut back by 1 base and J by 2 bases. The CDR3 DNA reads as TGTGCCAGCAGCTTAGTACAAGGTAGCGGGAGTCCCTACGAGCAGTACTTC. Protein sequence: CASSLVQGSGSPYEQYF.

In its sample, this clone was seen a few times. J is TRBJ1-5 and V is TRBV7-8, with 7 bases matching TRBD1. From germline, CDR1 is SGHVS and CDR2 FQNEAQ. V shed 5 bases, J shed 3 bases, and the junction held 4 bases outside the gene matches. CDR3 length: 14 amino acids. The chain's CDR3 is CASSVDRVNQPQHF. CDR3 coding DNA: TGTGCCAGCAGCGTCGACAGGGTCAATCAGCCCCAGCATTTT.

The genes are TRBV28 and TRBJ2-5, with a weak D call TRBD1 (5 bases). V gave up 1 base and J gave up 2 bases, with 17 bases separating them. Germline CDR1 is MDHEN and CDR2 is SYDVKM. The length of the CDR3 is 17 residues. CDR3 loop: CASSLFKPERTQETQYF. The CDR3 DNA follows: TGTGCCAGCAGTTTATTCAAGCCTGAGAGGACACAAGAGACCCAGTACTTC.

The chain couples TRBV11-2 to TRBJ2-7; no firm D call. Trimming removed 4 bases from V and 4 bases from J, with 8 bases in between. In germline, CDR1 is SGHAT, CDR2 FQNNGV. CDR3 length equals 12 residues. The CDR3 DNA sequence: TGTGCCAGCAGCTCCAACAGTTACGAGCAGTACTTC. Amino acid sequence: CASSSNSYEQYF.

The chain links TRBV9 to TRBJ2-7; weak D call: TRBD2 (5 bases). The CDR3 loop spans 13 amino acids. V lost 2 bases to trimming and J lost 6 bases, with 12 bases between them. Per germline, CDR1 SGDLS and CDR2 YYNGEE. CDR3 DNA sequence: TGTGCCAGCAGCGTCATGCTTCGGGGCGAGCAGTACTTC. Protein sequence: CASSVMLRGEQYF.

The gene calls are TRBV4-2 and TRBJ2-1, with a weak D call TRBD1 (5 bases). CDR1 is LGHNA, CDR2 YNFKEQ, per germline. Trimming left V 5 bases short and J 8 bases short, with 13 bases between. The CDR3 contains 13 residues. The DNA of the CDR3 is TGTGCCAGCAGCTTGGAGCAGGGCGATGAGCAGTTCTTC. Protein: CASSLEQGDEQFF.

This clone came up many times. The chain carries TRBV29-1 and TRBJ1-2; D gene unclear. Germline-derived CDR1 and CDR2 are SQVTM and ANQGSEA. This CDR3 has 12 amino acids. Between the trimmed V and J ends, which lost 7 bases and 3 bases, there was a span of 12 bases. The CDR3: CSALSVDYGYTF. The CDR3 bases are TGCAGCGCTCTCTCGGTAGACTATGGCTACACCTTC.

This clone was seen a handful of times. This chain uses TRBV28 with TRBJ2-7; no clear D. CDR1 is MDHEN and CDR2 is SYDVKM in the germline V gene. This CDR3 is built from 11 residues. Trimming shortened V by 6 bases and J by 3 bases, and 6 bases separated the two germline ends. The CDR3 region has the DNA TGTGCCAGCAGCCGGTTCTACGAGCAGTACTTC. Amino acids: CASSRFYEQYF.

This chain links TRBV28 with TRBJ1-2, with 8 nucleotides matching TRBD1. With V trimmed by 6 bases and J by 7 bases, 7 bases remained unmatched. The CDR3 contains 13 residues. Germline V gives CDR1 MDHEN, CDR2 SYDVKM. The CDR3 spells CASSLLTGGGYTF. CDR3 nucleotide sequence: TGTGCCAGCAGCCTCCTTACAGGGGGTGGCTACACCTTC.